One and the same sample provided the 20 T cell receptor beta chains below, sequenced in a study of neurological immune-mediated disorders. Time point specified: technical triplicate 3. One entry per CDR3 protein, called by TCRdb with MiXCR from the 5' RACE reads. In the table there are over 25,000 distinct CDR3 sequences, around 17% of which are singletons. What was sequenced was CD4+ T cells from blood. The receptor source for this set is a female donor with HTLV-1-associated myelopathy (HAM/TSP).

In its sample, this clonotype is medium-sized. This chain links TRBV3-1 with TRBJ2-7; D is unresolved. Germline CDR1 LGHDT, CDR2 YNNKEL (reference sequence). V lost 0 bases and J 2 bases, leaving 5 bases between the germline ends. The CDR3 runs to 13 residues. The CDR3 DNA follows: TGTGCCAGCAGCCAAGATAGGGCCTACGAGCAGTACTTC. Protein: CASSQDRAYEQYF.

The table lists this clonotype with many counts. CDR3 protein: CASSLPATTQYF. In nucleotides, the CDR3 is TGTGCCAGCAGCTTGCCCGCGACGACCCAGTACTTC. This chain uses TRBV5-6 with TRBJ2-5, with no clear D. V was cut by 1 base and J by 7 bases, with 8 bases left in between. Per germline, CDR1 SGHDT and CDR2 YYEEEE. The length of the CDR3 is 12 residues. The full variable domain, completed using reference TRBV5-6 and TRBJ2-5, is DAGVTQSPTHLIKTRGQQVTLRCSPKSGHDTVSWYQQALGQGPQFIFQYYEEEERQRGNFPDRFSGHQFPNYSSELNVNALLLGDSALYLCASSLPATTQYFGPGTRLLVL.

This clonotype was detected many times. The chain joins TRBV3-1 to TRBJ2-7; D may be TRBD1 (5 bases). V was trimmed by 0 bases and J by 2 bases, leaving 11 bases between them. Germline-derived CDR1 and CDR2 are LGHDT and YNNKEL (reference sequence). CDR3 length: 15 amino acids. CDR3 DNA: TGTGCCAGCAGCCAAGATCCAGGGCCAACCTACGAGCAGTACTTC. This encodes CASSQDPGPTYEQYF.

The chain has TRBV20-1 and TRBJ1-6; possible D gene TRBD1, 5 bases. Germline V gene sequence: CDR1 DFQATT, CDR2 SNEGSKA (reference sequence). Between the trimmed V and J ends, which lost 0 bases and 7 bases, there was a span of 16 bases. The CDR3 is 16 amino acids. DNA of the CDR3: TGCAGTGCTAGAGAGGCGGAGGGGCGCGCGAATTCACCCCTCCACTTT. Encoded protein: CSAREAEGRANSPLHF.

The chain uses TRBV7-2 and TRBJ1-2; TRBD1 matches 7 bases. This CDR3 contains 14 residues. Unmatched junction bases numbered 10, after V lost 5 bases and J lost 7 bases. Germline CDR1 is SGHTA and CDR2 is FQGNSA. CDR3 sequence: CASSRTGAGLGYTF. Written as DNA, the CDR3 is TGTGCCAGCAGCCGTACAGGGGCCGGTCTTGGCTACACCTTC.

This chain uses TRBV29-1 with TRBJ2-3, with D hard to call. V was clipped by 2 bases and J by 5 bases, with 8 bases between them. The germline CDR1 and CDR2 sequences are SQVTM and ANQGSEA. The CDR3 is 12 amino acids. The CDR3 spells CSVERAKDTQYF. CDR3 in DNA: TGCAGCGTTGAAAGGGCGAAAGATACGCAGTATTTT.

This clonotype has at least ten counts. This chain connects TRBV24-1 to TRBJ2-5, with TRBD1 identical over 8 bases. CDR3 length equals 15 residues. In germline, CDR1 is KGHDR, CDR2 SFDVKD. V dropped 4 bases and J dropped 5; count of bases not matched to a gene: 8. This CDR3 is CATSEAGGSRETQYF. CDR3 coding DNA: TGTGCCACCAGTGAGGCAGGGGGCTCGAGGGAGACCCAGTACTTC.

This clonotype came up many times. V is TRBV20-1 and J is TRBJ1-2; D is perhaps TRBD1 (5 bases). V was cut by 6 bases and J by 4 bases, with 15 bases left in between. CDR1 is DFQATT, CDR2 SNEGSKA, per germline (reference sequence). CDR3 length equals 13 residues. The CDR3 nucleotides read TGCAGTGCAAGGCGACAGTCTGGCTATGGCTACACCTTC. It yields the protein CSARRQSGYGYTF.

The sample holds many counts of this clonotype. V is TRBV6-1 and J is TRBJ2-3; 7 bases are a match to TRBD2. The CDR3 consists of 16 residues. Trimming cost V 4 bases and J 6 bases; bases outside gene matches: 13. CDR1 is MNHNS and CDR2 is SASEGT in the germline V gene. The CDR3 spells CASSAERASGWDTQYF. The CDR3 DNA is TGTGCCAGCAGTGCCGAAAGAGCTAGCGGTTGGGATACGCAGTATTTT.

The V and J genes are TRBV5-1 and TRBJ2-3, with TRBD1 as a possible D gene (6 bases). The CDR3 is 12 residues long. Germline lookup yields CDR1 SGHRS and CDR2 YFSETQ. V lost 6 bases and J 6 bases, leaving 11 bases between the germline ends. The CDR3 sequence is CASNQGQDTQYF. The CDR3 nucleotides are TGCGCCAGCAATCAGGGGCAGGATACGCAGTATTTT.

This clonotype was counted at least ten times. The V gene is TRBV12-3 or TRBV12-4, the J gene TRBJ2-5, with D possibly TRBD2 on 6 matching bases. V shed 3 bases and J shed 5 bases, with 10 bases lying between them. CDR3 length: 13 amino acids. This chain's CDR3 is CASSLGGEETQYF. CDR3 coding DNA: TGTGCCAGCAGTTTGGGGGGTGAGGAGACCCAGTACTTC.

This clonotype was counted many times. V gene TRBV21-1 combines with J gene TRBJ2-3. TRBV21-1 is noted as a pseudogene. This CDR3 contains 15 residues. For the CDR3, the DNA is TGTGCCAGCAGCAATAACGGACCCTACACAGATACGCAGTGTTTT. This gives the protein CASSNNGPYTDTQCF.

The sample holds many counts of this clonotype. This chain joins TRBV5-1 and TRBJ2-1, with 7 bases matching TRBD2. The CDR3 length is 14 residues. Trimming removed 4 bases from V and 7 bases from J; junction bases left unmatched: 8. Germline V gene data show CDR1 as SGHRS and CDR2 as YFSETQ. CDR3 in DNA: TGCGCCAGCAGCCGGCGGGAGTGGGTGAATGAGCAGTTCTTC. This codes for CASSRREWVNEQFF.

The table lists this clonotype with many counts. The rearrangement links TRBV5-1 to TRBJ2-3; 8 bases are shared with TRBD2. The V gene end was trimmed by 3 bases and the J gene end by 6 bases; junction bases not matched to a gene: 6. The CDR3 extends over 14 amino acids. Germline CDR1 reads SGHRS; CDR2 reads YFSETQ. In DNA, the CDR3 is TGCGCCAGCAGCTCGGGACTAGAGAAGGATACGCAGTATTTT. Its protein is CASSSGLEKDTQYF.

This clonotype ranks as medium-sized. The J gene is TRBJ2-6, the V gene TRBV20-1, with 7 nucleotides matching TRBD1. The V gene end was trimmed by 3 bases and the J gene end by 1 base; junction bases not matched to a gene: 3. The germline CDR1 and CDR2 sequences are DFQATT and SNEGSKA (reference sequence). The CDR3 sequence is 15 residues long. CDR3 nucleotide sequence: TGCAGTGCTAGGGGCAGGGGGTCTGGGGCCAACGTCCTGACTTTC. Translation: CSARGRGSGANVLTF.

The sample holds one count of this clonotype. The chain combines TRBV25-1 with TRBJ2-3; D gene unclear. V was pared by 1 base and J by 2 bases, with 13 bases between. The CDR3 is 16 amino acids. Germline loops: CDR1 MGHDK, CDR2 SYGVNS. CDR3 bases: TGTGCCAGCAGTGAATTAGGGTCCCCTGACACAGATACGCAGTATTTT. Translated, it gives CASSELGSPDTDTQYF.

The sample holds a few counts of this clonotype. One junction end does not reproduce the germline sequence, and a read error may be involved. J is TRBJ2-1 and V is TRBV5-1; the D gene is possibly TRBD1 (6 bases). Germline lookup yields CDR1 SGHRS and CDR2 YFSETQ. CDR3 length equals 16 residues. The CDR3 reads CANSLGAAGNHNEQFF. In DNA form, the CDR3 reads TGCGCCAACAGCCTGGGGGCGGCCGGCAATCACAATGAGCAATTCTTC.

This clonotype has a count of ten or more. This chain uses TRBV5-1 with TRBJ2-3; D possibly corresponds to TRBD2 (6 bases). Germline assignment: CDR1 SGHRS and CDR2 YFSETQ. The length of the CDR3 is 16 residues. Trimming removed 3 bases at V and 3 bases at J, with 17 bases between. The CDR3 DNA is TGCGCCAGCAGCTCGGAGGGTTACGAAGGTACAGATACGCAGTATTTT. Protein: CASSSEGYEGTDTQYF.

This clonotype occurred many times. This chain connects TRBV5-1 to TRBJ2-5; TRBD2 aligns across 8 bases. This CDR3 has 16 amino acids. Germline trimming cut 0 bases from V and 1 base from J; bases unmatched to any gene: 5. The germline V gene has CDR1 SGHRS and CDR2 YFSETQ. CDR3 DNA sequence: TGCGCCAGCAGCTTGGGGGTAGCGGGATTCCAAGAGACCCAGTACTTC. Its protein product is CASSLGVAGFQETQYF.

This clonotype was found many times. J is TRBJ2-5 and V is TRBV30; TRBD1 agrees at 7 bases. Germline CDR1 reads GTSNPN; CDR2 reads SVGIG (reference sequence). Germline trimming cut 0 bases from V and 5 bases from J; bases unmatched to any gene: 0. The CDR3 covers 12 residues. The CDR3 loop reads CAWSVQGETQYF. CDR3 sequence (DNA): TGTGCCTGGAGTGTACAGGGGGAGACCCAGTACTTC.